The text below deals with one T cell receptor beta chain. The antigen remains unidentified. These data are taken from a study of cytomegalovirus exposure and HLA in healthy donors. Vbeta (60) and Jbeta (13) primers were used in the PCR. Sequencing was performed with immunoSEQ multiplex PCR; in TCRdb, only in-frame clones are kept and a portion is missing. The sample shows about 160,000 clones, around 85% of them seen only once. This CDR3 has 15 residues. CDR1 is ENHRY and CDR2 is SYGVKD in the germline V gene. Deletions cut 0 bases from V and 9 bases from J, with 17 bases between. Notes on the study in general: Immune exposure information comprised only CMV serostatus.

Each of the donors was a healthy bone marrow donor. The sequence derives from a woman aged 30 to 39 in good health and CMV-seronegative. V usage is TRBV10-3 and J usage is TRBJ1-1, with D perhaps matching TRBD1 (6 bases). The sample consisted of PBMCs. The CDR3 region has the DNA TGTGCCATCAGTGAGTCGAAGGACAGTCTAGGAAAAGCTTTCTTT. Translated, it gives CAISESKDSLGKAFF.